This entry lists 30 T cell receptor beta chains sequenced from one sample in a study of T cell responses to AZD1222 COVID-19 vaccine. The repertoire was sequenced with immunoSEQ multiplex PCR; TCRdb's copy has only in-frame clones and lacks some. Of roughly 100,000 clones detected, 80% to 90% appear once; the ten largest clones hold around 9.4%. This specimen consisted of peripheral blood, obtained on day 0 of AZD1222 vaccination. These receptors all come from an adult in good health.

The chain is built from TRBV6-5 and TRBJ2-7; D perhaps matches TRBD1 (6 bases). V gave up 6 bases and J gave up 5 bases, with 20 bases separating them. The germline CDR1 and CDR2 sequences are MNHEY and SVGAGI. The CDR3 has 15 residues. For the CDR3, the DNA is TGTGCCAGCAGCTATAGTGGGGGCGCGGTTGACGAGCAGTACTTC. The encoded protein is CASSYSGGAVDEQYF.

This chain joins TRBV5-4 and TRBJ1-2; D not certain. Trimming removed 4 bases from V and 8 bases from J, with 15 bases in between. This CDR3 has 13 residues. In germline, CDR1 is SGHNT, CDR2 YYREEE (reference sequence). CDR3 in amino acids: CASSPRPGLGYTF. CDR3 sequence (DNA): TGTGCCAGCAGCCCTCGGCCCGGGCTGGGCTACACCTTC.

To note about this clone: This specimen includes other DNA sequences encoding the same CDR3. The V and J genes are TRBV5-1 and TRBJ1-2, with D hard to call. With 4 bases removed from V and 2 bases from J, the gap between germline ends came to 9 bases. Germline V lookup: CDR1 SGHRS, CDR2 YFSETQ. The CDR3 has 13 amino acids. CDR3 in DNA: TGCGCCAGCAGCCCCGGGCAGAACTATGGCTACACCTTC. Protein: CASSPGQNYGYTF.

This chain connects TRBV4-3 to TRBJ2-5; 9 bases match TRBD2. The CDR3 loop spans 15 amino acids. Losses at the gene ends were 0 bases for V and 1 base for J; bases not matched to a gene: 0. Germline lookup yields CDR1 LGHNA and CDR2 YSLEER. CDR3 sequence (DNA): TGCGCCAGCAGCCAAGAGCGGGGGGGCCAAGAGACCCAGTACTTC. It translates to CASSQERGGQETQYF.

The chain has TRBV3-1 (or the pseudogene TRBV3-2) and TRBJ2-7; no definite D call. The CDR3 spans 12 residues. Trimming stripped 1 base from V and 4 bases from J, with 5 bases between. CDR1 and CDR2 (germline): LGHDT, YNNKEL (reference sequence). The CDR3 loop reads CASSQVEYEQYF. CDR3 nucleotide sequence: TGTGCCAGCAGCCAAGTCGAGTACGAGCAGTACTTC.

The CDR3 region has the DNA TGTGCCAGTAGTCAGAGACAGGTTTCCTACGAGCAGTACTTC. It codes for CASSQRQVSYEQYF. The chain employs TRBV19 and TRBJ2-7; a weak D match, TRBD1 (6 bases). Trimming shortened V by 5 bases and J by 1 base, and 12 bases separated the two germline ends. From germline, CDR1 is LNHDA and CDR2 SQIVND (reference sequence). CDR3 length: 14 amino acids.

The chain recombines TRBV5-4 with TRBJ1-2; TRBD1 aligns across 10 bases. The CDR3 runs 15 residues. Per germline, CDR1 SGHNT and CDR2 YYREEE (reference sequence). V lost 4 bases, J lost 8 bases, and 11 bases stayed unmatched. Here the CDR3 reads CASSPAGTGVRGYTF. The CDR3 DNA sequence: TGTGCCAGCAGCCCCGCGGGGACAGGGGTTCGCGGCTACACCTTC.

The V and J genes are TRBV28 and TRBJ2-1, with D perhaps matching TRBD1 or TRBD2 (5 bases each). Trimming stripped 7 bases from V and 1 base from J, with 14 bases between. The CDR3 contains 15 residues. CDR1 is MDHEN and CDR2 is SYDVKM in the germline V gene. CDR3 coding DNA: TGTGCCAGCACGTGGTGGGGGTTTTCCTACAATGAGCAGTTCTTC. Its protein is CASTWWGFSYNEQFF.

The genes are TRBV6-2 or TRBV6-3 and TRBJ2-1; tentatively, D is TRBD2 (5 bases). The V end lost 0 bases, the J end lost 10 bases, and 13 bases lay between the germline ends. The CDR3 extends over 14 amino acids. Germline V lookup: CDR1 MNHEY, CDR2 SVGEGT. CDR3 protein: CASSYSDTRGEQFF. Written as DNA, the CDR3 is TGTGCCAGCAGTTACTCCGACACCCGCGGGGAGCAGTTCTTC.

The rearrangement links TRBV3-1 (or the pseudogene TRBV3-2) to TRBJ2-5, with D perhaps TRBD2 (6 bases). V was pared by 11 bases and J by 5 bases, with 12 bases between. Germline CDR1 is LGHDT and CDR2 is YNNKEL (reference sequence). This CDR3 has 11 residues. The CDR3 DNA is TGTGCCCTTAAGGGGAGGGAGACCCAGTACTTC. Protein: CALKGRETQYF.

This chain links TRBV7-8 with TRBJ2-1; 8 nucleotides line up with TRBD2. The germline V gene encodes CDR1 SGHVS and CDR2 FQNEAQ. The CDR3 consists of 18 residues. V trimming: 1 base; J trimming: 0 bases; junction bases outside the gene matches: 8. CDR3 sequence: CASSLDLTSGFSYNEQFF. CDR3 bases: TGTGCCAGCAGCTTAGACCTTACTAGCGGATTCTCCTACAATGAGCAGTTCTTC.

The genes are TRBV5-1 and TRBJ1-1, with D perhaps TRBD1 (5 bases). The germline V gene encodes CDR1 SGHRS and CDR2 YFSETQ. The CDR3 length is 15 residues. The V gene lost 4 bases and the J gene lost 0 bases, with 13 bases spanning the gap. The CDR3 DNA reads TGCGCCAGCAGCCCGGCCGGGGGGATGAACACTGAAGCTTTCTTT. Translated: CASSPAGGMNTEAFF.

This clone was seen a single time. The CDR3 nucleotides are TGTGCCAGCAGTTACTCCTCCAGCTCTGGGGCCAACGTCCTGACTTTC. It yields the protein CASSYSSSSGANVLTF. This chain connects TRBV6-2 or TRBV6-3 to TRBJ2-6; unclear D gene. This CDR3 is built from 16 residues. CDR1 is MNHEY, CDR2 SVGEGT, per germline. V lost 0 bases to trimming and J lost 0 bases, with 6 bases between them.

For the CDR3, the DNA is TGTGCCAGCTCACCAGCCTCGGGGCTATACAATGAGCAGTTCTTC. Its translation: CASSPASGLYNEQFF. V is TRBV18 and J is TRBJ2-1; either TRBD1 or TRBD2 may supply D (5 bases each). The CDR3 spans 15 residues. Germline V gene lookup returns CDR1 KGHSH and CDR2 LQKENI. Trimming removed 2 bases from V and 4 bases from J, with 12 bases in between.

This CDR3 reads CASSPTGKLFF. In DNA, the CDR3 is TGTGCCAGCAGCCCAACGGGGAAACTGTTTTTT. The rearrangement uses TRBV3-1 (or the pseudogene TRBV3-2) and TRBJ1-4; D not certain. Germline V gives CDR1 LGHDT, CDR2 YNNKEL (reference sequence). V lost 4 bases to trimming and J lost 11 bases, with 8 bases between them. The CDR3 consists of 11 residues.

This chain links TRBV28 with TRBJ2-7, with unresolved D. The ends were cut back, 3 bases at V and 2 bases at J, with 5 bases in the middle. Germline V gene lookup returns CDR1 MDHEN and CDR2 SYDVKM. The CDR3 covers 12 residues. CDR3 in DNA: TGTGCCAGCAGTTTGTCGACCTACGAGCAGTACTTC. Translation gives CASSLSTYEQYF.

CDR3 residues: CAVTAFRNTEAFF. CDR3 DNA: TGTGCCGTTACAGCGTTTCGGAACACTGAAGCTTTCTTT. The chain couples TRBV19 to TRBJ1-1; D gene unclear. This CDR3 has 13 residues. Germline-derived CDR1 and CDR2 are LNHDA and SQIVND (reference sequence). V lost 11 bases and J lost 1, with 14 bases in between. The full variable domain, completed using reference TRBV19 and TRBJ1-1, is DGGITQSPKYLFRKEGQNVTLSCEQNLNHDAMYWYRQDPGQGLRLIYYSQIVNDFQKGDIAEGYSVSREKKESFPLTVTSAQKNPTAFYLCAVTAFRNTEAFFGQGTRLTVV.

In this sample, this clone turned up a few times. The chain employs TRBV5-6 and TRBJ1-4; perhaps TRBD1 as D (5 bases). CDR1 SGHDT and CDR2 YYEEEE come from the germline V gene. The CDR3 extends over 15 amino acids. Trimming took off 0 bases at V and 3 bases at J, with 9 bases between the two ends. The CDR3 reads CASSLGTMPNEKLFF. The CDR3 bases are TGTGCCAGCAGCTTGGGGACAATGCCTAATGAAAAACTGTTTTTT.

This chain joins TRBV5-4 and TRBJ1-1; D unclear. There are 13 residues in the CDR3. Germline V lookup: CDR1 SGHNT, CDR2 YYREEE (reference sequence). The V gene lost 0 bases and the J gene lost 1 base, with 4 bases spanning the gap. The CDR3 nucleotides read TGTGCCAGCAGCTTGGGGGAGAACACTGAAGCTTTCTTT. It yields the protein CASSLGENTEAFF.

This clone was picked up a small number of times. The CDR3 bases are TGCGCCAGCCCCCGGGTACCTAGCAATCAGCCCCAGCATTTT. Protein sequence: CASPRVPSNQPQHF. The V gene is TRBV10-1, the J gene TRBJ1-5; D call uncertain. Germline V gives CDR1 WNHNN, CDR2 SYGVQD (reference sequence). The CDR3 is made up of 14 amino acids. V lost 8 bases, J lost 0 bases, and 11 bases lay in between.

The genes are TRBV10-3 and TRBJ2-1, with TRBD1 as a possible D gene (6 bases). The germline V gene encodes CDR1 ENHRY and CDR2 SYGVKD. The CDR3 extends over 17 amino acids. V lost 3 bases and J lost 6, with 21 bases in between. The CDR3 sequence: CAISDGRSTGLSNEQFF. For the CDR3, the DNA is TGTGCCATCAGTGATGGAAGGTCGACAGGTTTGTCCAATGAGCAGTTCTTC.

The genes are TRBV4-2 and TRBJ2-3; 10 bases agree with TRBD2. The CDR3 has 18 residues. CDR1 and CDR2 from the germline V gene are LGHNA and YNFKEQ. Trimming cost V 4 bases and J 0 bases; bases outside gene matches: 10. CDR3 region: CASSRGLAEPTSTDTQYF. The DNA for the CDR3 is TGTGCCAGCAGCCGAGGACTAGCGGAGCCCACTAGCACAGATACGCAGTATTTT.

The chain employs TRBV7-2 and TRBJ2-3; D might be TRBD2 (7 bases). Trimming pared 1 base from V and 7 bases from J, leaving 18 bases between. From germline, CDR1 is SGHTA and CDR2 FQGNSA. The CDR3 sequence is 16 residues long. The CDR3, as DNA: TGTGCCAGCAGCTTAGGAGGGGGGGGAGGTTTATATACGCAGTATTTT. Residues: CASSLGGGGGLYTQYF.

This sequence joins TRBV19 and TRBJ2-7, with D maybe TRBD1 (5 bases). V was pared by 7 bases and J by 2 bases, with 18 bases between. Germline lookup yields CDR1 LNHDA and CDR2 SQIVND (reference sequence). CDR3 length equals 15 residues. The CDR3 loop is CASTHAFGRAYEQYF. In DNA form, the CDR3 reads TGTGCCAGTACCCACGCTTTCGGCAGGGCCTACGAGCAGTACTTC.

The rearrangement uses TRBV28 and TRBJ2-7; 10 bases align to TRBD1. The germline V gene encodes CDR1 MDHEN and CDR2 SYDVKM. V lost 5 bases, J lost 3 bases, and 7 bases stayed unmatched. The CDR3 spans 15 residues. This CDR3 is CASSRGGTGDYEQYF. DNA of the CDR3: TGTGCCAGCAGTCGCGGGGGGACAGGGGACTACGAGCAGTACTTC. Drawing the rest from reference TRBV28 and TRBJ2-7, the complete variable domain is DVKVTQSSRYLVKRTGEKVFLECVQDMDHENMFWYRQDPGLGLRLIYFSYDVKMKEKGDIPEGYSVSREKKERFSLILESASTNQTSMYLCASSRGGTGDYEQYFGPGTRLTVT.

The J gene is TRBJ2-7, the V gene TRBV5-1; 8 bases line up with TRBD1. CDR3 length: 14 amino acids. Germline CDR1 SGHRS, CDR2 YFSETQ. Trimming removed 5 bases from V and 0 bases from J; junction bases left unmatched: 4. The CDR3 loop is CASSQGANSYEQYF. The CDR3 DNA reads as TGCGCCAGCAGTCAGGGGGCGAACTCCTACGAGCAGTACTTC.

This clone came up once. This rearrangement joins TRBV21-1 to TRBJ1-1. TRBV21-1 corresponds to a pseudogene. The CDR3 extends over 16 amino acids. The CDR3 DNA is TGTGCCAGCAGCAAAGTCGGAGGTAGGATTAACACTGAAGCTTTCTTT. Translation gives CASSKVGGRINTEAFF.

This rearrangement joins TRBV29-1 to TRBJ1-2, with TRBD1 matching 7 bases. This CDR3 is 12 amino acids long. Per germline, CDR1 SQVTM and CDR2 ANQGSEA. The V and J ends lost 8 bases and 8 bases, in that order; junction bases with no gene match: 11. The CDR3, as DNA: TGCAGCATCAACCGGGACAGTGGGGGCTACACCTTC. Residues: CSINRDSGGYTF. Complete variable domain (other parts from reference TRBV29-1 and TRBJ1-2): SAVISQKPSRDICQRGTSLTIQCQVDSQVTMMFWYRQQPGQSLTLIATANQGSEATYESGFVIDKFPISRPNLTFSTLTVSNMSPEDSSIYLCSINRDSGGYTFGSGTRLTVV.

The rearrangement uses TRBV7-9 and TRBJ2-1; D tentatively reads TRBD1 or TRBD2 (5 bases each). V was trimmed by 5 bases and J by 8 bases, leaving 22 bases between them. CDR1 SEHNR and CDR2 FQNEAQ come from the germline V gene (reference sequence). The CDR3 loop spans 16 amino acids. The CDR3 reads CASSDLSWTLGDEQFF. The CDR3 DNA reads as TGTGCCAGCAGCGACCTGAGTTGGACTCTGGGGGATGAGCAGTTCTTC.

As DNA, the CDR3 is TGTGCCAGCAGCTCGCGACTTTCTAATTCACCCCTCCACTTT. Its translation: CASSSRLSNSPLHF. The rearrangement links TRBV11-2 to TRBJ1-6; D gene unclear. CDR1 is SGHAT and CDR2 is FQNNGV in the germline V gene. V was clipped by 4 bases and J by 6 bases, with 10 bases between them. The CDR3 runs 14 residues.